The 27 T cell receptor beta chains below all came from one sample that was sequenced in a study of blood T cell repertoires in COVID-19. The repertoire was sequenced with immunoSEQ multiplex PCR; TCRdb's copy has only in-frame clones and lacks some. The sample carries about 160,000 clones, 79% recorded once. The sample consisted of peripheral blood. The receptors come from a woman aged 60-75 years with COVID-19, enrolled during active disease.

This clone was observed at least ten times. V and J are TRBV6-5 and TRBJ1-6, with D maybe TRBD1 (6 bases). The CDR3 totals 15 residues. Per the germline V gene, CDR1 is MNHEY and CDR2 is SVGAGI. Trimming removed 4 bases from V and 4 bases from J, with 11 bases in between. CDR3 DNA: TGTGCCAGCAGTTTCCGACAGGCATATAATTCACCCCTCCACTTT. It specifies CASSFRQAYNSPLHF.

The chain has TRBV19 and TRBJ2-2; weak D call: TRBD1 (6 bases). The CDR3 is 12 residues long. Germline assignment: CDR1 LNHDA and CDR2 SQIVND (reference sequence). DNA for the CDR3: TGTGGCGGACAGTCGAACACCGGGGAGCTGTTTTTT. Amino acid sequence: CGGQSNTGELFF.

The rearrangement joins TRBV6-5 to TRBJ2-1; 7 positions match TRBD1. The germline V gene has CDR1 MNHEY and CDR2 SVGAGI. The junction had 9 bases not matched to a gene; V was cut back by 4 bases and J by 6 bases. This CDR3 spans 15 amino acids. CDR3 amino acids: CASSSRLTGVNEQFF. The DNA for the CDR3 is TGTGCCAGCAGTTCCCGCTTAACAGGGGTCAATGAGCAGTTCTTC.

The chain combines TRBV6-5 with TRBJ1-1; 7 nucleotides align to TRBD1. This CDR3 region has 15 residues. In germline, CDR1 is MNHEY, CDR2 SVGAGI. Trimming took 6 bases from V and 1 from J; bases not matched to a gene: 8. CDR3 sequence (DNA): TGTGCCAGCAGGGACGACTACAGGGGGAACACTGAAGCTTTCTTT. Protein sequence: CASRDDYRGNTEAFF.

The chain links TRBV3-1 (or the pseudogene TRBV3-2) to TRBJ2-1; 8 nucleotides line up with TRBD2. The length of the CDR3 is 15 residues. J gave up 2 bases and V 4 bases, and 4 bases lay outside the gene matches. The germline gives CDR1 LGHDT, CDR2 YNNKEL (reference sequence). The CDR3 nucleotides are TGTGCCAGCAGCCCCCTAGCGGGCGCCTACAATGAGCAGTTCTTC. Protein sequence: CASSPLAGAYNEQFF.

The V gene is TRBV21-1, the J gene TRBJ2-7; the table's D gene call, TRBD1, was not cross checked with the DNA. TRBV21-1 is reported as a pseudogene. The CDR3 is 15 amino acids. DNA of the CDR3: TGTGCCAGCAGCAGAGGACAGGCCAAATACTACGAGCAGTACGTC. Protein sequence: CASSRGQAKYYEQYV.

This chain joins TRBV9 and TRBJ2-1, with TRBD1 as a possible D gene (5 bases). Trimming pared 3 bases from V and 9 bases from J, leaving 7 bases between. Germline CDR1 is SGDLS and CDR2 is YYNGEE. The CDR3 runs to 11 residues. The CDR3 protein is CASSEGVEQFF. CDR3 coding DNA: TGTGCCAGCAGCGAAGGGGTTGAGCAGTTCTTC.

The chain carries TRBV6-5 and TRBJ2-2; TRBD2 aligns across 7 bases. V was clipped by 7 bases and J by 2 bases; unmatched bases: 4. The V gene's germline CDR1 is MNHEY and CDR2 SVGAGI. This CDR3 is built from 14 residues. CDR3 coding DNA: TGTGCCAGCATAGGCGGGGGTAACACCGGGGAGCTGTTTTTT. The encoded protein is CASIGGGNTGELFF.

This chain joins TRBV9 and TRBJ2-1; 8 nucleotides align to TRBD2. This CDR3 spans 16 amino acids. Looked up from germline, CDR1 is SGDLS and CDR2 is YYNGEE. V was clipped by 0 bases and J by 0 bases; unmatched bases: 2. The CDR3 sequence is CASSVEAGGSYNEQFF. As DNA, the CDR3 is TGTGCCAGCAGCGTAGAGGCGGGAGGCTCCTACAATGAGCAGTTCTTC.

This rearrangement joins TRBV2 to TRBJ2-1; 8 positions match TRBD2. The CDR3 extends over 14 amino acids. Germline-derived CDR1 and CDR2 are SNHLY and FYNNEI. V was clipped by 8 bases and J by 6 bases; unmatched bases: 9. CDR3 amino acids: CASGSGTRANEQFF. In nucleotides, the CDR3 is TGTGCCAGCGGGTCGGGGACTAGGGCCAATGAGCAGTTCTTC.

V is TRBV5-1 and J is TRBJ1-1; TRBD1 agrees at 7 bases. The CDR3 loop spans 14 amino acids. Germline trimming cut 3 bases from V and 1 base from J; bases unmatched to any gene: 3. Germline loops: CDR1 SGHRS, CDR2 YFSETQ. The CDR3 coding sequence is TGCGCCAGCAGCTGGGGACAGTCGAACACTGAAGCTTTCTTT. This encodes CASSWGQSNTEAFF.

There are a few counts of this clone. This chain joins TRBV7-8 and TRBJ2-5, with 8 bases matching TRBD2. The V gene's germline CDR1 is SGHVS and CDR2 FQNEAQ. CDR3 length: 15 residues. J lost 5 bases, V lost 2 bases, and 7 bases had no gene match. The CDR3: CASSLLAGSVETQYF. Written as DNA, the CDR3 is TGTGCCAGCAGCTTACTAGCGGGTAGTGTGGAGACCCAGTACTTC.

The chain carries TRBV6-5 and TRBJ1-4; D is possibly TRBD1 (6 bases). V was pared by 9 bases and J by 13 bases, with 24 bases between. This CDR3 region has 14 residues. Germline values: CDR1 MNHEY, CDR2 SVGAGI. Here the CDR3 reads CASKTGPTDEGLFF. DNA of the CDR3: TGTGCCAGTAAAACAGGGCCTACGGATGAAGGACTGTTTTTT.

The genes are TRBV2 and TRBJ2-1; a weak D match, TRBD1 (5 bases). V lost 1 base and J 6 bases, leaving 13 bases between the germline ends. This CDR3 has 15 amino acids. The germline gives CDR1 SNHLY, CDR2 FYNNEI. CDR3 sequence reads: CASSEETVGFNEQFF. In DNA form, the CDR3 reads TGTGCCAGCAGTGAAGAGACAGTGGGATTCAATGAGCAGTTCTTC.

The CDR3 sequence is CASRPLQGATYYGYTF. The CDR3 nucleotides are TGTGCCAGCAGGCCACTACAGGGGGCGACCTACTATGGCTACACCTTC. This rearrangement joins TRBV28 to TRBJ1-2; TRBD1 agrees at 9 bases. The CDR3 length is 16 residues. With 6 bases clipped from V and 3 bases from J, the junction kept 11 bases outside the gene matches. Germline V lookup: CDR1 MDHEN, CDR2 SYDVKM.

The genes are TRBV7-2 and TRBJ2-5, with a possible D match to TRBD2 (6 bases). The germline V and J ends were trimmed by 5 bases and 5 bases, with 18 bases remaining between them. Germline values: CDR1 SGHTA, CDR2 FQGNSA. This CDR3 is 15 amino acids long. The CDR3 region is CASSPSGAAGETQYF. CDR3 DNA sequence: TGTGCCAGCAGCCCTTCAGGAGCAGCGGGCGAGACCCAGTACTTC. Filled out from reference TRBV7-2 and TRBJ2-5, the complete variable domain reads GAGVSQSPSNKVTEKGKDVELRCDPISGHTALYWYRQSLGQGLEFLIYFQGNSAPDKSGLPSDRFSAERTGGSVSTLTIQRTQQEDSAVYLCASSPSGAAGETQYFGPGTRLLVL.

This chain joins TRBV6-4 and TRBJ1-2, with TRBD1 matching over 7 bases. J lost 2 bases, V lost 6 bases, and 9 bases had no gene match. Looked up from germline, CDR1 is MRHNA and CDR2 is SNTAGT. The CDR3 covers 15 residues. CDR3 bases: TGTGCCAGCAGCCCGGACAGGCAAACGAACTATGGCTACACCTTC. Residues: CASSPDRQTNYGYTF.

Worth noting for this clone: The same CDR3 also results from other DNA sequences found in this sample. J is TRBJ1-3 and V is TRBV19, with a weak D call TRBD1 (5 bases). This CDR3 is 14 amino acids long. The germline CDR1 and CDR2 sequences are LNHDA and SQIVND (reference sequence). V shed 5 bases and J shed 0 bases, with 8 bases lying between them. The DNA of the CDR3 is TGTGCCAGTAGTCGTGACAGCTCTGGAAACACCATATATTTT. It translates to CASSRDSSGNTIYF.

The rearrangement joins TRBV24-1 to TRBJ1-5; D is unclear. The CDR3 has 14 residues. Germline V gene sequence: CDR1 KGHDR, CDR2 SFDVKD. V was clipped by 6 bases and J by 8 bases, with 16 bases between them. Here the CDR3 DNA reads TGTGCCACCAGTAGAATGACGGGGATCAAGCCCCAGCATTTT. Amino acid sequence: CATSRMTGIKPQHF.

V is TRBV6-1 and J is TRBJ2-1; TRBD1 might be the D (7 bases). Per the germline V gene, CDR1 is MNHNS and CDR2 is SASEGT. This CDR3 region has 15 residues. V was pared by 1 base and J by 9 bases, with 16 bases between. This CDR3 reads CASSEGQGGFFEQFF. In DNA, the CDR3 is TGTGCCAGCAGTGAAGGACAGGGAGGCTTTTTTGAGCAGTTCTTC.

The rearrangement uses TRBV7-8 and TRBJ1-3; D unresolved. V shed 4 bases and J shed 0 bases, with 25 bases lying between them. CDR3 length equals 20 residues. Per the germline V gene, CDR1 is SGHVS and CDR2 is FQNEAQ. CDR3 DNA: TGTGCCAGCAGCTCCGGCTACTACCGAGGACGGGAGACCTCTGGAAACACCATATATTTT. Its translation: CASSSGYYRGRETSGNTIYF.

This chain uses TRBV7-2 with TRBJ2-2; D call uncertain. The germline gives CDR1 SGHTA, CDR2 FQGNSA. V lost 1 base and J 1 base, leaving 4 bases between the germline ends. The CDR3 totals 14 residues. The DNA of the CDR3 is TGTGCCAGCAGCTTAGGGAGGAACACCGGGGAGCTGTTTTTT. Amino acid sequence: CASSLGRNTGELFF.

The chain carries TRBV6-2 or TRBV6-3 and TRBJ2-1; possible D gene TRBD2, 6 bases. The CDR3 runs 17 residues. Germline CDR1 and CDR2: MNHEY and SVGEGT. V was shortened by 6 bases and J by 4 bases, with 22 bases between the two germline ends. The CDR3 DNA is TGTGCCAGCAGCCCGGGTGAACGGGAGAGGGGATACAATGAGCAGTTCTTC. This translates into CASSPGERERGYNEQFF.

This clone was seen more than once but under ten times. The junction departs from the called germline gene at one end, perhaps through a read error. The rearrangement joins TRBV7-7 to TRBJ2-2; 16 bases match TRBD2. The CDR3 is 18 amino acids. The germline V gene encodes CDR1 SSHAT and CDR2 FNYEAQ (reference sequence). CDR3 amino acids: CASSLGLAGGTNTGELFF. CDR3 in DNA: TGTGCTAGCAGCCTGGGACTAGCGGGGGGGACGAACACCGGGGAGCTGTTTTTT.

The CDR3 sequence: CASRGVGGETQYF. The CDR3 DNA reads as TGTGCCAGCCGAGGGGTGGGGGGAGAGACCCAGTACTTC. The chain has TRBV28 and TRBJ2-5; TRBD2 is a possible D gene (6 bases). This CDR3 region has 13 residues. Germline V CDR1 and CDR2: MDHEN, SYDVKM. The V and J ends lost 8 bases and 4 bases respectively, with 14 bases between them. The full variable domain, rest sourced from reference TRBV28 and TRBJ2-5, is DVKVTQSSRYLVKRTGEKVFLECVQDMDHENMFWYRQDPGLGLRLIYFSYDVKMKEKGDIPEGYSVSREKKERFSLILESASTNQTSMYLCASRGVGGETQYFGPGTRLLVL.

The chain has TRBV5-4 and TRBJ2-3; 8 positions match TRBD2. V shed 4 bases, J shed 4 bases, and the junction held 8 bases outside the gene matches. There are 15 residues in the CDR3. The germline CDR1 and CDR2 sequences are SGHNT and YYREEE (reference sequence). The CDR3 loop is CASSRGVAGPDTQYF. The DNA of the CDR3 is TGTGCCAGCAGCCGCGGGGTAGCGGGACCAGATACGCAGTATTTT.

The chain has TRBV7-3 and TRBJ1-6; 7 positions match TRBD1. CDR1 is SGHTA, CDR2 FQGTGA, per germline. The CDR3 is 13 amino acids. V lost 3 bases and J lost 10; bases outside the gene matches: 3. CDR3 region: CASSLGTESPLHF. The CDR3 nucleotides read TGTGCCAGCAGCTTGGGGACAGAATCACCCCTCCACTTT.